Included here is one T cell receptor (beta chain) sequence, with context. Its antigen remains unidentified. The data stem from a study of vaccination effects on CD4 cells after COVID-19. Before sequencing took place, the ViraFEST assay used viral peptide pools to expand antigen-specific CD4+ T cells. A roughly 10-day culture period preceded the isolation of CD4+ T cells. It was on days 3 and 7 that half the medium was replaced with IL-2 medium. TCRdb's copy holds only in-frame clones and misses some; the assay was immunoSEQ multiplex PCR. The data contain roughly 61,000 clones, 81% of them singletons. Germline V gives CDR1 SGHRS, CDR2 YFSETQ. The CDR3 loop spans 15 amino acids. After removal of 4 bases from V and 4 bases from J, the junction contained 8 bases not matched to a gene. Whole-study findings and limits: Marked clonal contraction was seen late after vaccination (in both infection- and vaccine-induced clones).

The starting material was CD4+ T cells from PBMCs cultured with HCoV-229E spike peptides, obtained before COVID-19 vaccination. The source of this sequence is a human donor who received a COVID-19 vaccine. The chain joins TRBV5-1 to TRBJ1-1; 9 nucleotides align to TRBD1. The CDR3 sequence is CASSGLTGGSTEAFF. The CDR3 DNA reads as TGCGCCAGCAGCGGGCTGACAGGGGGGAGCACTGAAGCTTTCTTT.